Listed below are T cell receptor beta chains from one sample, sequenced in a study of post-analysis software for immune sequencing data. A single record per CDR3 protein comes from TCRdb applying MiXCR to the PCR reads. The data show hundreds of thousands of distinct CDR3 sequences, with around 64% seen just once and 10% to 12% held by the top ten. The sample taken for sequencing was blood. The receptors originated from a girl aged 2-10 years with multiple sclerosis. Both conserved end residues are part of each CDR3. The order of the fields is V gene, J gene, D gene, clone size, CDR3 length, CDR3 protein, CDR3 DNA. The D gene is left open where the match is weak. Clone size is given for some rows only: seen once, a few or many times, or a class if the clone is expanded.

TRBV20-1	TRBJ2-3	-	-	14	CSATRGFSTDTQYF	TGCAGTGCTACCCGGGGGTTTAGCACAGATACGCAGTATTTT
TRBV4-1	TRBJ2-7	TRBD1	-	17	CASSRAPTGAFTYEQYF	TGCGCCAGCAGCCGGGCGCCGACAGGGGCTTTTACCTACGAGCAGTACTTC
TRBV30	TRBJ2-1	-	-	13	CAWVLSSYNERFF	TGTGCCTGGGTGCTGAGCTCCTACAATGAGCGGTTCTTC
TRBV28	TRBJ2-6	-	-	14	CASSLWDGLNVLTF	TGTGCCAGCAGTTTATGGGACGGATTAAACGTCCTGACTTTC
TRBV20-1	TRBJ2-2	TRBD1	-	13	CSARHRGTGELFF	TGCAGTGCTAGACACAGGGGGACGGGGGAGCTGTTTTTT
TRBV4-2	TRBJ2-7	-	once	13	CATASGESYEQYF	TGTGCCACTGCGTCTGGGGAATCCTACGAGCAGTACTTC
TRBV20-1	TRBJ2-1	TRBD2	-	18	CSARSSGGAWQSYNEQFF	TGCAGTGCTAGGTCTAGCGGGGGGGCCTGGCAATCCTACAATGAGCAGTTCTTC
TRBV7-8	TRBJ2-7	TRBD2	-	17	CASSPGTSGRDTYEQYF	TGTGCCAGCAGCCCGGGGACTAGCGGGAGGGATACCTACGAGCAGTACTTC
TRBV20-1	TRBJ2-1	-	-	14	CSARWEETYNEQFF	TGCAGTGCTAGATGGGAGGAGACCTACAATGAGCAGTTCTTC
TRBV7-2	TRBJ2-6	TRBD1	-	16	CASSVNRGLGANVLTF	TGTGCCAGCAGCGTAAACAGGGGGCTTGGGGCCAACGTCCTGACTTTC
TRBV27	TRBJ2-7	TRBD1	once	16	CASSRNSGTGLTEQYF	TGTGCCAGCAGCCGAAACTCCGGGACAGGGTTGACCGAGCAGTACTTC
TRBV15	TRBJ2-5	-	few	15	CATSRVGLGRETQYF	TGTGCCACCAGCAGAGTCGGGCTTGGGAGAGAGACCCAGTACTTC